This T cell receptor beta chain was found in a study of CD8 T cells in Susac syndrome. Study-wide results and limits: Clonal expansion was not seen in any Susac syndrome CD4+ T cell repertoire.

RNA, at about 0.5 to 1 ug, was reverse transcribed with random hexamers. MiXCR, applied by TCRdb to the immunoSEQ multiplex PCR reads, yields one record per CDR3 protein. The profile shows 180,000 or so distinct CDR3 sequences, 90% to 95% of them singletons. A word on this clonotype: What it binds is not known.

The source of this sequence is a human donor with Susac syndrome. The sample was CD4+ T cells from PBMCs.

The chain's CDR3 is CASSQRPPSAGVVNEQFF. The CDR3 DNA follows: TGTGCCAGCAGCCAAAGGCCCCCCTCAGCGGGAGTTGTAAATGAGCAGTTCTTC. V gene TRBV3-1 combines with J gene TRBJ2-1, with 8 bases that match TRBD2. CDR1 and CDR2 from the germline V gene are LGHDT and YNNKEL (reference sequence). This CDR3 has 18 residues. J lost 7 bases, V lost 2 bases, and 16 bases had no gene match.